Shown below are 11 T cell receptor beta chains from a single sample sequenced in a study of T cell repertoires in cytomegalovirus infection. Their antigens remain unidentified. A single record per CDR3 protein comes from TCRdb applying MiXCR to the reads. The sample lists some 500,000 distinct CDR3 sequences; 25% to 35% were seen once. The source was cultured PBMCs, collected from culture after CMV antigen stimulation. These receptors were obtained from a human donor in good health (CMV status not recorded). Some clones in this sample may be carry-over from other donors' samples.

This clonotype was observed many times. The chain has TRBV27 and TRBJ2-6, with 12 bases lining up with TRBD1. The CDR3 length is 19 residues. Germline V gene sequence: CDR1 MNHEY, CDR2 SMNVEV (reference sequence). The V gene end was trimmed by 3 bases and the J gene end by 0 bases; junction bases not matched to a gene: 6. The CDR3 protein is CASSFRDRGPHSGANVLTF. CDR3 nucleotides: TGTGCCAGCAGTTTCCGGGACAGGGGGCCTCACTCTGGGGCCAACGTCCTGACTTTC. Together with reference TRBV27 and TRBJ2-6, the CDR3 gives the full variable domain: EAQVTQNPRYLITVTGKKLTVTCSQNMNHEYMSWYRQDPGLGLRQIYYSMNVEVTDKGDVPEGYKVSRKEKRNFPLILESPSPNQTSLYFCASSFRDRGPHSGANVLTFGAGSRLTVL.

This clonotype turned up a few times. This sequence joins TRBV20-1 and TRBJ1-1; D is ambiguous. This CDR3 has 15 residues. Germline V gene data show CDR1 as DFQATT and CDR2 as SNEGSKA (reference sequence). Trimming took 1 base from V and 1 from J, leaving 13 bases between them. The CDR3 protein is CSARGPYSGNTEAFF. CDR3 nucleotides: TGCAGTGCTAGAGGCCCTTATTCGGGGAACACTGAAGCTTTCTTT.

In this sample, this clonotype turned up a few times. This chain uses TRBV4-1 with TRBJ2-3, with 10 bases aligning to TRBD2. Germline CDR1 is MGHRA and CDR2 is YSYEKL. After removal of 0 bases from V and 2 bases from J, the junction contained 2 bases not matched to a gene. CDR3 size: 16 residues. The CDR3 DNA reads TGCGCCAGCAGCCAAGAAGCGGGAGGGTCCACAGATACGCAGTATTTT. Protein product: CASSQEAGGSTDTQYF.

This chain connects TRBV20-1 to TRBJ2-5; D is possibly TRBD2 (5 bases). Per germline, CDR1 DFQATT and CDR2 SNEGSKA (reference sequence). V shed 6 bases and J shed 5 bases, with 13 bases lying between them. The CDR3 is 12 amino acids. CDR3 sequence reads: CSAGGLRETQYF. CDR3 coding DNA: TGCAGTGCCGGAGGACTGAGGGAGACCCAGTACTTC.

The rearrangement uses TRBV6-2 or TRBV6-3 and TRBJ2-2, with D tentatively TRBD1 or TRBD2 (5 bases each). Per germline, CDR1 MNHEY and CDR2 SVGEGT. This CDR3 is 16 amino acids long. V lost 1 base and J lost 5, with 14 bases in between. The CDR3 nucleotides read TGTGCCAGCAGTTACTGGGGACGGGGCGGAACCGGGGAGCTGTTTTTT. Amino acids: CASSYWGRGGTGELFF.

This clonotype was detected only a few times. The gene calls are TRBV3-1 and TRBJ2-5; 9 bases match TRBD2. The germline V gene has CDR1 LGHDT and CDR2 YNNKEL (reference sequence). V lost 1 base and J lost 0; bases outside the gene matches: 3. The CDR3 runs to 16 residues. The CDR3 loop reads CASSQGSSGNQETQYF. For the CDR3, the DNA is TGTGCCAGCAGCCAAGGGTCTAGCGGGAACCAAGAGACCCAGTACTTC.

The J gene is TRBJ2-4, the V gene TRBV7-9; no clear D gene. The CDR3 has 15 residues. V lost 2 bases to trimming and J lost 0 bases, with 8 bases between them. Looked up from germline, CDR1 is SEHNR and CDR2 is FQNEAQ (reference sequence). Written as DNA, the CDR3 is TGTGCCAGCAGCTTAAATGCGGTAGCCAAAAACATTCAGTACTTC. This encodes CASSLNAVAKNIQYF.

This clonotype was picked up many times. The V and J genes are TRBV15 and TRBJ1-2, with D possibly matching TRBD1 (6 bases). The germline V and J ends were trimmed by 0 bases and 1 base, with 12 bases remaining between them. This CDR3 contains 16 residues. The V gene's germline CDR1 is LNHNV and CDR2 YYDKDF (reference sequence). The chain's CDR3 is CATSREQQGGNYGYTF. CDR3 in DNA: TGTGCCACCAGCAGAGAGCAACAGGGAGGTAACTATGGCTACACCTTC.

The chain links TRBV20-1 to TRBJ1-1; tentative D call: TRBD1 (5 bases). The CDR3 consists of 14 residues. CDR1 and CDR2 (germline): DFQATT, SNEGSKA (reference sequence). V lost 5 bases, J lost 0 bases, and 13 bases lay in between. In DNA, the CDR3 is TGCAGTGCTCAGGGTGCGGGGTTGAACACTGAAGCTTTCTTT. Protein sequence: CSAQGAGLNTEAFF.

This clonotype was recorded a few times. V and J are TRBV19 and TRBJ1-5, with TRBD1 matching 11 bases. Germline CDR1 reads LNHDA; CDR2 reads SQIVND (reference sequence). The CDR3 has 15 residues. V lost 7 bases to trimming and J lost 5 bases; unmatched junction nucleotides: 7. The CDR3 sequence: CASKPGQGDHQPQHF. The CDR3 DNA is TGTGCCAGTAAGCCGGGACAGGGGGATCATCAGCCCCAGCATTTT. Based on the CDR3 plus reference TRBV19 and TRBJ1-5, the full variable domain is DGGITQSPKYLFRKEGQNVTLSCEQNLNHDAMYWYRQDPGQGLRLIYYSQIVNDFQKGDIAEGYSVSREKKESFPLTVTSAQKNPTAFYLCASKPGQGDHQPQHFGDGTRLSIL.

The table lists this clonotype with many counts. This CDR3 is CASSLKNRGSRGDTQYF. The CDR3 DNA reads TGTGCCAGCAGCTTAAAGAATCGCGGGAGCCGGGGAGATACGCAGTATTTT. The V call is TRBV7-3, the J call TRBJ2-3; 7 bases match TRBD2. J gave up 5 bases and V 1 base, and 12 bases lay outside the gene matches. CDR3 size: 17 residues. Germline values: CDR1 SGHTA, CDR2 FQGTGA.